The 21 T cell receptor beta chains below come from one sample, sequenced in a study of blood T cell repertoires in COVID-19. Measured with immunoSEQ multiplex PCR; TCRdb has only the in-frame clones, and not every one. The sample consists of about 100,000 clones, about 90% of them appearing once. The specimen was peripheral blood. The receptors were gathered from a young man in a cohort sampled during active COVID-19.

The CDR3 spells CASSKTGISYEQYF. The CDR3 DNA sequence: TGTGCCAGTAGTAAGACGGGTATCTCCTACGAGCAGTACTTC. The genes are TRBV19 and TRBJ2-7; D is unresolved. Germline V gives CDR1 LNHDA, CDR2 SQIVND (reference sequence). The CDR3 covers 14 residues. V lost 4 bases and J lost 0, with 10 bases in between. Using reference TRBV19 and TRBJ2-7 for the parts outside the CDR3, the full variable domain is DGGITQSPKYLFRKEGQNVTLSCEQNLNHDAMYWYRQDPGQGLRLIYYSQIVNDFQKGDIAEGYSVSREKKESFPLTVTSAQKNPTAFYLCASSKTGISYEQYFGPGTRLTVT.

The chain joins TRBV20-1 to TRBJ2-5; TRBD2 matches 10 bases. CDR1 DFQATT and CDR2 SNEGSKA come from the germline V gene (reference sequence). J gave up 2 bases and V 3 bases, and 3 bases lay outside the gene matches. This CDR3 spans 14 amino acids. The DNA for the CDR3 is TGCAGTGCTAGTTTACTAGCGGGGCAAGAGACCCAGTACTTC. Amino acids: CSASLLAGQETQYF.

The chain is built from TRBV7-2 and TRBJ1-1, with TRBD1 as a possible D gene (5 bases). V lost 5 bases and J lost 1, with 11 bases in between. CDR1 is SGHTA, CDR2 FQGNSA, per germline. The CDR3 consists of 14 residues. In nucleotides, the CDR3 is TGTGCCAGCAGCGCGGGACGGACGAACACTGAAGCTTTCTTT. This sequence encodes CASSAGRTNTEAFF.

This chain links TRBV19 with TRBJ2-3; D is possibly TRBD2 (6 bases). Germline V gene sequence: CDR1 LNHDA, CDR2 SQIVND (reference sequence). Trimming left V 4 bases short and J 0 bases short, with 11 bases between. The CDR3 spans 15 residues. The CDR3 nucleotides are TGTGCCAGTAGTACCCAAGGGACTAGCACAGATACGCAGTATTTT. Amino acid sequence: CASSTQGTSTDTQYF.

The rearrangement links TRBV5-6 to TRBJ1-4, with D tentatively TRBD1 (5 bases). CDR1 and CDR2 (germline): SGHDT, YYEEEE. CDR3 length equals 11 residues. Trimming removed 4 bases from V and 15 bases from J, with 13 bases in between. The chain's CDR3 is CASSKQESMFF. As DNA, the CDR3 is TGTGCCAGCAGCAAACAGGAGTCGATGTTTTTT.

The chain uses TRBV11-2 and TRBJ1-1, with 9 bases lining up with TRBD1. CDR3 length equals 15 residues. CDR1 SGHAT and CDR2 FQNNGV come from the germline V gene. V dropped 5 bases and J dropped 5; count of bases not matched to a gene: 9. CDR3 DNA: TGTGCCAGCAGCGAGGGGACAGGGAGGCGTACTGAAGCTTTCTTT. Its protein is CASSEGTGRRTEAFF.

The sample holds many counts of this clone. The chain carries TRBV5-1 and TRBJ1-1; a weak D match, TRBD1 (6 bases). From germline, CDR1 is SGHRS and CDR2 YFSETQ. The CDR3 length is 14 residues. The ends were cut back, 0 bases at V and 4 bases at J, with 10 bases in the middle. CDR3 sequence (DNA): TGCGCCAGCAGCTTGGAACAGGGTCGCACTGAAGCTTTCTTT. Its protein product is CASSLEQGRTEAFF.

DNA of the CDR3: TGTGCCAGCAGTGAAGCCCTGACAGGGGAGCAGTTCTTC. Translation: CASSEALTGEQFF. The chain has TRBV6-1 and TRBJ2-1, with 7 bases lining up with TRBD1. J lost 10 bases, V lost 0 bases, and 3 bases had no gene match. The CDR3 is made up of 13 amino acids. Germline V CDR1 and CDR2: MNHNS, SASEGT.

This chain connects TRBV9 to TRBJ2-4, with TRBD2 matching over 11 bases. From germline, CDR1 is SGDLS and CDR2 YYNGEE. The CDR3 is 15 residues long. V shed 5 bases, J shed 8 bases, and the junction held 9 bases outside the gene matches. The CDR3 sequence: CASSLGGTSGHIQYF. DNA of the CDR3: TGTGCCAGCAGTCTGGGGGGGACTAGCGGACACATTCAGTACTTC. Full variable domain (missing parts from reference TRBV9 and TRBJ2-4): DSGVTQTPKHLITATGQRVTLRCSPRSGDLSVYWYQQSLDQGLQFLIQYYNGEERAKGNILERFSAQQFPDLHSELNLSSLELGDSALYFCASSLGGTSGHIQYFGAGTRLSVL.

The chain carries TRBV2 and TRBJ1-1; D is perhaps TRBD1 (6 bases). V lost 6 bases and J 5 bases, leaving 10 bases between the germline ends. Germline CDR1 is SNHLY and CDR2 is FYNNEI. This CDR3 has 12 amino acids. CDR3 amino acids: CASRTGWTEAFF. The CDR3 nucleotides read TGTGCCAGCAGAACAGGGTGGACTGAAGCTTTCTTT.

The chain employs TRBV2 and TRBJ2-7, with 7 bases identical to TRBD1. The germline gives CDR1 SNHLY, CDR2 FYNNEI. The V gene end was trimmed by 8 bases and the J gene end by 4 bases; junction bases not matched to a gene: 11. This CDR3 contains 14 residues. The CDR3 here is CASADGTATYEQYF. In DNA, the CDR3 is TGTGCCAGCGCTGACGGGACAGCAACTTACGAGCAGTACTTC. The full variable domain, in which reference TRBV2 and TRBJ2-7 provide the parts outside the CDR3, is EPEVTQTPSHQVTQMGQEVILRCVPISNHLYFYWYRQILGQKVEFLVSFYNNEISEKSEIFDDQFSVERPDGSNFTLKIRSTKLEDSAMYFCASADGTATYEQYFGPGTRLTVT.

This clone occurred a few times. The V and J genes are TRBV5-1 and TRBJ1-2; D is ambiguous. The CDR3 has 14 amino acids. CDR1 SGHRS and CDR2 YFSETQ come from the germline V gene. Trimming pared 0 bases from V and 0 bases from J, leaving 6 bases between. This CDR3 reads CASSLDTTNYGYTF. DNA of the CDR3: TGCGCCAGCAGCTTGGACACAACTAACTATGGCTACACCTTC.

This clone was detected only once. This rearrangement joins TRBV28 to TRBJ1-5; D perhaps matches TRBD1 (6 bases). The CDR3 sequence is 18 residues long. V dropped 6 bases and J dropped 4 bases, with 25 bases sitting between them. CDR1 and CDR2 from the germline V gene are MDHEN and SYDVKM. The CDR3 DNA is TGTGCCAGCAGAAGCTCTGGAAAGGGGGGGATGTCGAATCAGCCCCAGCATTTT. Protein product: CASRSSGKGGMSNQPQHF.

The chain links TRBV5-3 to TRBJ1-2; perhaps TRBD1 as D (5 bases). TRBV5-3 is an ORF; its function is uncertain. V lost 4 bases and J 5 bases, leaving 12 bases between the germline ends. This CDR3 has 13 residues. CDR3 amino acids: CARSPNRPYGYTF. The CDR3 nucleotides are TGTGCCAGAAGCCCCAACAGGCCTTATGGCTACACCTTC.

V is TRBV3-1 (or the pseudogene TRBV3-2) and J is TRBJ1-6; no definite D call. This CDR3 has 14 residues. Deletions cut 2 bases from V and 14 bases from J, with 16 bases between. Germline loops: CDR1 LGHDT, CDR2 YNNKEL (reference sequence). CDR3 DNA: TGTGCCAGCAGCCAAAACCTTGGTCCTGCGGCCCTCCACTTT. Protein product: CASSQNLGPAALHF.

The chain joins TRBV18 to TRBJ2-3, with TRBD1 matching 10 bases. The CDR3 spans 15 residues. V shed 5 bases and J 5 bases; nucleotides not matched to a gene: 7. Germline V lookup: CDR1 KGHSH, CDR2 LQKENI. CDR3 sequence reads: CASSSGTGEIDTQYF. Here the CDR3 DNA reads TGTGCCAGCTCATCCGGGACAGGGGAAATAGATACGCAGTATTTT. Together with reference TRBV18 and TRBJ2-3, the CDR3 gives the full variable domain: NAGVMQNPRHLVRRRGQEARLRCSPMKGHSHVYWYRQLPEEGLKFMVYLQKENIIDESGMPKERFSAEFPKEGPSILRIQQVVRGDSAAYFCASSSGTGEIDTQYFGPGTRLTVL.

For this clone: One junction end disagrees with the germline gene, perhaps due to a read error. The V call is TRBV12-3 or TRBV12-4, the J call TRBJ1-4, with 9 bases lining up with TRBD1. The CDR3 extends over 12 amino acids. The CDR3 spells CASSTGQGKMFF. The CDR3 nucleotides are TGTGCCAGCAGTACGGGACAGGGAAAAATGTTTTTT.

The chain recombines TRBV6-2 or TRBV6-3 with TRBJ2-2; weak D call: TRBD1 (6 bases). The CDR3 length is 19 residues. The V gene lost 5 bases and the J gene lost 2 bases, with 24 bases spanning the gap. Per germline, CDR1 MNHEY and CDR2 SVGEGT. The CDR3 loop is CASSHRPTGSGLNTGELFF. The CDR3 coding sequence is TGTGCCAGCAGTCACCGACCCACAGGGTCCGGTTTAAACACCGGGGAGCTGTTTTTT.

The chain couples TRBV14 to TRBJ2-7; TRBD1 aligns across 10 bases. Per germline, CDR1 SGHDN and CDR2 FVKESK. V lost 4 bases to trimming and J lost 2 bases; unmatched junction nucleotides: 2. The CDR3 runs to 14 residues. The chain's CDR3 is CASSPGQGTYEQYF. The DNA for the CDR3 is TGTGCCAGCAGCCCGGGACAGGGGACCTACGAGCAGTACTTC. The full variable domain, in which reference TRBV14 and TRBJ2-7 provide the parts outside the CDR3, is EAGVTQFPSHSVIEKGQTVTLRCDPISGHDNLYWYRRVMGKEIKFLLHFVKESKQDESGMPNNRFLAERTGGTYSTLKVQPAELEDSGVYFCASSPGQGTYEQYFGPGTRLTVT.

This chain joins TRBV3-1 (or the pseudogene TRBV3-2) and TRBJ2-1; TRBD2 matches 8 bases. Germline CDR1 is LGHDT and CDR2 is YNNKEL (reference sequence). This CDR3 region has 16 residues. Losses at the gene ends were 4 bases for V and 4 bases for J; bases not matched to a gene: 9. The DNA for the CDR3 is TGTGCCAGCAGCCCCACCCTGCGGGAGGCTTACAATGAGCAGTTCTTC. This codes for CASSPTLREAYNEQFF.

The V gene is TRBV7-2, the J gene TRBJ2-2; D is possibly TRBD2 (6 bases). Germline-derived CDR1 and CDR2 are SGHTA and FQGNSA. The CDR3 extends over 15 amino acids. V was shortened by 5 bases and J by 4 bases, with 14 bases between the two germline ends. Written as DNA, the CDR3 is TGTGCCAGCAGCCTACTAGCTCCGGGCACCGGGGAGCTGTTTTTT. Encoded protein: CASSLLAPGTGELFF.